This record covers a single T cell receptor beta chain. Its target is not known. This entry comes from a study of cytomegalovirus exposure and HLA in healthy donors. In the PCR, 60 Vbeta and 13 Jbeta primers were used. The assay was immunoSEQ multiplex PCR, and TCRdb's table has in-frame clones only and misses some. The sample shows about 140,000 clones, about three quarters of them seen only once. Study outcomes and limitations: Most of the CMV-associated TCR beta chains (in a later analysis) appeared to be HLA-restricted.

What was sequenced was PBMCs. This TCR was recovered from a male donor in good health and CMV-seropositive.

The CDR3 is CSAAGQFTYEQYF. CDR3 coding DNA: TGCAGCGCCGCTGGACAGTTTACCTACGAGCAGTACTTC. The rearrangement links TRBV29-1 to TRBJ2-7, with a weak D call TRBD1 (6 bases). CDR1 is SQVTM and CDR2 is ANQGSEA in the germline V gene. The CDR3 sequence is 13 residues long. V lost 7 bases and J lost 2, with 15 bases in between.